The table lists the clone carrying this T cell receptor beta chain with many counts. What it binds is not known. The ends were cut back, 3 bases at V and 1 base at J, with 22 bases in the middle. The CDR3 sequence is 19 residues long. Unique molecular identifiers were affixed to single, distinct cDNA molecules. TCRdb reprocessed the 5' RACE reads via MiXCR and lists one record per CDR3 protein. The repertoire holds approximately 70,000 distinct CDR3 sequences, with 3.5% to 6% as singletons. The data originate from a study of early T cells in non-severe SARS-CoV-2 infection. Findings and caveats of the study: VDJdb matching favored anti-spike CD8 responses, missing private and CD4 specificities.

The clonotype comes from an adult who was a healthcare worker with PCR-confirmed SARS-CoV-2 infection or an uninfected control (not recorded which). The donor label of this sample is uncertain. Sequencing was performed on whole blood, taken at baseline. The rearrangement joins TRBV12-3 or TRBV12-4 to TRBJ2-1, with TRBD2 as a possible D gene (6 bases). CDR3 sequence reads: CASSFRVRLLGRSYNEQFF. The CDR3 DNA reads as TGTGCCAGCAGTTTCCGGGTACGATTACTGGGGAGGTCCTACAATGAGCAGTTCTTC.